This T cell receptor (beta chain) was identified in a study of CD8 T cells in Susac syndrome (dated 2019 in TCRdb). For context, the study as a whole: Of the Susac syndrome patients who were sequenced, under ten were in clinical remission while more than five had clinically active disease. At the time of blood withdrawal, Susac syndrome patients were either therapy-naive, taking corticosteroids (with some also receiving IVIg), or on IVIg alone. Whether CD8+ T cell activation and differentiation in Susac syndrome was antigen driven was tested using repertoire sequencing. CD8+ T cell repertoire clonality was compared between around eleven healthy donors, approximately 14 Susac syndrome patients and 15 or so multiple sclerosis patients. What the work shows at the level of the full study, not this receptor alone: The TCR sequencing and HLA analysis was acknowledged to have included a relatively small number of individuals. Looking at Susac-specific public clones, the researchers identified fewer than 20 in the total CD8+ repertoire and five or six in the CD8+ TEMRA repertoire. Clonal expansion was seen in Susac syndrome CD8+ repertoires, peaking in CD8+ TEMRA cells and being greater in clinically active patients than in remitting ones.

RNA was extracted with the RNeasy kit and about 0.45 to 1 ug was reverse transcribed using random hexamers. The immunoSEQ multiplex PCR assay, covering 54 Vbeta and 13 Jbeta segments, was used to amplify TCR beta CDR3 regions. PCR amplification bias was corrected using a synthetic template baseline for primer optimization and computational correction. Regarding the original processing steps: Reads were annotated to V, D and J genes according to IMGT and were analyzed with immunoSEQ Analyzer, with only productive sequences retained. To calculate clonality, Shannon entropy was normalized by log2 of the number of productive unique sequences and then subtracted from one. For each patient and control, public and private clones were evaluated among the 100 most prevalent clones. Clones were defined as Susac-specific when absent from the healthy and MS cohorts, from fewer than 1,200 published viral clones and from other ImmuneACCESS disease sequences. TCRdb trimmed public reads at Q25 via fastp, called clones via MiXCR and kept in-frame beta chains. Records with the same CDR3 protein are collapsed into one entry carrying the most frequent genes and DNA. TCRdb's processing, not the authors', yielded these V and J calls. This sample lists 100,000 to 150,000 distinct CDR3 sequences; about 95% were detected once. 0.21% of the sample belongs to the ten largest clones.

CDR1 MGHDK and CDR2 SYGVNS are derived from the germline V gene. The CDR3 has 11 amino acids, counting the end cysteine and phenylalanine. Of all the DNA, just the CDR3 is kept, 33 bases in frame from base 1. V sheds 2 bases and J sheds 6 bases, leaving 5 bases between their ends. About this clonotype itself: Its antigen is currently not known. One base away there is no much larger clone; base qualities are not given.

Peripheral blood CD8+ and CD4+ T cells from healthy donors, Susac syndrome patients and multiple sclerosis patients were profiled using high-throughput TCR beta sequencing. Recently defined diagnostic criteria for definite or probable disease were met by the Susac syndrome patients. Bulk CD8+ and CD4+ T cells were purified by magnetic negative isolation, whereas CD8+ TEMRA cells were enriched by FACS. Blood was drawn into EDTA tubes, processed within 24 hours, and PBMCs were isolated by density gradient centrifugation. PBMCs intended for TCR sequencing were cryopreserved in liquid nitrogen and were subsequently thawed in a 37 degrees C water bath. Purity of sorted or isolated CD4+, CD8+ and CD8+ TEMRA cells was at least 90%.

The V and J segments used are TRBV25-1 and TRBJ2-7; no D segment can be confidently identified. Material: CD8+ T cells from PBMCs. The TCR comes from a human donor with Susac syndrome. The CDR3 protein sequence reads: CASSERVEQYF. The DNA reads TGTGCCAGCAGTGAAAGGGTCGAGCAGTACTTC.